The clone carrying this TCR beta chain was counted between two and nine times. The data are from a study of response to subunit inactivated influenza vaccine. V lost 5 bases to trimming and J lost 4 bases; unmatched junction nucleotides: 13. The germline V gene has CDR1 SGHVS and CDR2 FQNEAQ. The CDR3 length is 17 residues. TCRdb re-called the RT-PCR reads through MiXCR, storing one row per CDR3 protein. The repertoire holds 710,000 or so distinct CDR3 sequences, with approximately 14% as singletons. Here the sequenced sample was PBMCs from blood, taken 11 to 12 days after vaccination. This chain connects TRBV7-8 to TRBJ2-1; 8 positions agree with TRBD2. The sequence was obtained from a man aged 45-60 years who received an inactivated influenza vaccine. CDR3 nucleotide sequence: TGTGCCAGCAGCCCCGGGGCAGGCGGGGGGATTTACAATGAGCAGTTCTTC. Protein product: CASSPGAGGGIYNEQFF.